The 30 T cell receptor beta chains presented below share a single source sample, sequenced in a study of T-cell reconstitution after alpha-beta-depleted transplantation in children. Library preparation (for TCRbeta) was performed with unique molecular identifiers. TCRdb fed the PCR reads into MiXCR, producing one record per CDR3 protein. Of fewer than 350,000 distinct CDR3 sequences listed, 10% are singletons. The source was PBMCs, collected before TCRalphabeta/CD19-depleted stem cell transplant. Source of these receptors: a boy in the first two years of life with acute myeloid leukemia, due to receive a stem cell transplant.

This clonotype was seen at least ten times. In DNA form, the CDR3 reads TGTGCCAGCAGCCAAGAAGAGACCCAGTACTTC. Translation gives CASSQEETQYF. The gene calls are TRBV4-2 and TRBJ2-5, with no clear D. CDR1 and CDR2 (germline): LGHNA, YNFKEQ. Between the trimmed V and J ends, which lost 0 bases and 4 bases, there was a span of 0 bases. This CDR3 comprises 11 residues.

A note on this clonotype: A clone one base away is much larger, so this may be a read error. The chain links TRBV28 to TRBJ2-5; D ambiguous. From germline, CDR1 is MDHEN and CDR2 SYDVKM. The CDR3 has 13 residues. The CDR3 DNA reads as TGTACCAGCCTCGGAACGGTGCAGGAGACCCAGTACTTC. It is translated as CTSLGTVQETQYF.

There are many counts of this clonotype. V usage is TRBV20-1 and J usage is TRBJ2-3; no reliable D call. V dropped 6 bases and J dropped 1 base, with 14 bases sitting between them. The germline V gene has CDR1 DFQATT and CDR2 SNEGSKA (reference sequence). The CDR3 totals 14 residues. This CDR3 is CSAGAVLRTDTQYF. DNA for the CDR3: TGCAGTGCCGGCGCCGTCTTACGCACAGATACGCAGTATTTT.

This clonotype was picked up a small number of times. The V gene is TRBV24-1, the J gene TRBJ2-2; TRBD1 or TRBD2 may be the D gene (6 bases each). The germline gives CDR1 KGHDR, CDR2 SFDVKD. The CDR3 spans 14 residues. V gave up 1 base and J gave up 6 bases, with 8 bases separating them. CDR3 in DNA: TGTGCCACCAGTGATTTCGGGGGCGCCGGGGAGCTGTTTTTT. As protein: CATSDFGGAGELFF.

As regards this clonotype: One end of the junction fails to match germline, which may point to a read error. V is TRBV7-9 and J is TRBJ2-7; D remains unclear. CDR3 length: 13 residues. Germline lookup yields CDR1 SEHNR and CDR2 FQNEAQ (reference sequence). Here the CDR3 reads CASSFPGSYGQYF. CDR3 coding DNA: TGTGCCAGCAGCTTTCCCGGCTCCTACGGGCAGTACTTC.

The chain has TRBV12-3 or TRBV12-4 and TRBJ2-3; 10 positions match TRBD1. Trimming removed 7 bases from V and 5 bases from J; junction bases left unmatched: 6. This CDR3 contains 14 residues. The CDR3 spells CASTVDRGRDTQYF. The CDR3 DNA sequence: TGTGCCAGCACGGTTGACAGGGGGCGAGATACGCAGTATTTT.

This clonotype showed up many times. The CDR3: CATSDPLGGKGGELFF. The CDR3 region has the DNA TGTGCCACCAGTGATCCACTTGGCGGGAAGGGCGGGGAGCTGTTTTTT. This sequence joins TRBV24-1 and TRBJ2-2, with D possibly matching TRBD2 (6 bases). Germline V gene lookup returns CDR1 KGHDR and CDR2 SFDVKD. Trimming removed 3 bases at V and 7 bases at J, with 17 bases between. The CDR3 consists of 16 residues.

V is TRBV7-3 and J is TRBJ2-1; 7 positions agree with TRBD1. J was trimmed by 2 bases and V by 5 bases; bases with no gene match: 12. Germline assignment: CDR1 SGHTA and CDR2 FQGTGA. This CDR3 is 17 amino acids long. This chain's CDR3 is CASSTKDRDGAYNEQFF. The CDR3 region has the DNA TGTGCCAGCAGCACCAAAGACAGGGATGGGGCCTACAATGAGCAGTTCTTC.

This clonotype was found many times. V gene TRBV20-1 combines with J gene TRBJ1-1; D gene ambiguous. V gave up 0 bases and J gave up 3 bases, with 11 bases separating them. CDR1 DFQATT and CDR2 SNEGSKA come from the germline V gene (reference sequence). This CDR3 is built from 14 residues. For the CDR3, the DNA is TGCAGTGCTAGAGATCCGGGAACGGACACTGAAGCTTTCTTT. It codes for CSARDPGTDTEAFF.

This clonotype was observed at least ten times. The V call is TRBV2, the J call TRBJ2-6; D gene ambiguous. Germline V lookup: CDR1 SNHLY, CDR2 FYNNEI. This CDR3 has 10 amino acids. V was trimmed by 7 bases and J by 15 bases, leaving 10 bases between them. Here the CDR3 DNA reads TGTGCCAGCAAATTGGCAGGCCTGACTTTC. Its translation is CASKLAGLTF.

Only a few counts were recorded for this clonotype. The V gene is TRBV20-1, the J gene TRBJ2-7; the D gene could be TRBD1 or TRBD2 (5 bases each). CDR1 is DFQATT, CDR2 SNEGSKA, per germline (reference sequence). The CDR3 sequence is 13 residues long. V gave up 4 bases and J gave up 0 bases, with 10 bases separating them. The chain's CDR3 is CSATGTYSYEQYF. The CDR3 coding sequence is TGCAGTGCTACCGGGACGTACTCCTACGAGCAGTACTTC.

This clonotype was recorded many times. The rearrangement uses TRBV12-3 or TRBV12-4 and TRBJ1-2; D remains ambiguous. The CDR3 totals 10 residues. Trimming pared 3 bases from V and 6 bases from J, leaving 2 bases between. The CDR3 region is CASSLNGYTF. The DNA for the CDR3 is TGTGCCAGCAGTTTGAATGGCTACACCTTC.

This clonotype showed up many times. The rearrangement joins TRBV6-2 or TRBV6-3 to TRBJ2-7; possible D gene TRBD2, 5 bases. Germline assignment: CDR1 MNHEY and CDR2 SVGEGT. V gave up 5 bases and J gave up 6 bases, with 14 bases separating them. CDR3 length: 13 residues. In DNA, the CDR3 is TGTGCCAGCAGTCGGTGGAGGTCCGGCGAGCAGTACTTC. It yields the protein CASSRWRSGEQYF.

In the case of this clonotype: A much larger clone lies a single base off, so this may be a read error. The chain joins TRBV7-3 to TRBJ2-7; 8 nucleotides align to TRBD2. The junction had 11 bases not matched to a gene; V was cut back by 6 bases and J by 4 bases. The length of the CDR3 is 15 residues. Germline V gives CDR1 SGHTA, CDR2 FQGTGA. As DNA, the CDR3 is TGTGCCAGCAGTCCAGCCGGGGGGGTCACGTACGAGCAGTACTTC. It specifies CASSPAGGVTYEQYF.

In its sample, this clonotype was seen many times. The rearrangement uses TRBV29-1 and TRBJ1-4; a weak D match, TRBD1 (5 bases). Trimming cost V 3 bases and J 8 bases, with 16 bases left between them. This CDR3 contains 14 residues. Per the germline V gene, CDR1 is SQVTM and CDR2 is ANQGSEA. The CDR3 DNA reads as TGCAGCGTTGAGGTTGGACACCTAGGGGAAAAACTGTTTTTT. This gives the protein CSVEVGHLGEKLFF. Combining the CDR3 with reference TRBV29-1 and TRBJ1-4 gives the whole variable domain SAVISQKPSRDICQRGTSLTIQCQVDSQVTMMFWYRQQPGQSLTLIATANQGSEATYESGFVIDKFPISRPNLTFSTLTVSNMSPEDSSIYLCSVEVGHLGEKLFFGSGTQLSVL.

This clonotype has at least ten counts. This chain joins TRBV5-3 and TRBJ2-3, with 14 bases that match TRBD2. TRBV5-3 is given ORF status, its function remaining uncertain. The V segment lost 9 bases and the J segment 2 bases; nucleotides outside the gene matches: 11. This CDR3 contains 17 residues. CDR3 protein: CATSGTSGRGYTDTQYF. CDR3 bases: TGTGCCACCTCCGGGACTAGCGGGAGAGGCTACACAGATACGCAGTATTTT.

This clonotype showed up many times. The V gene is TRBV20-1, the J gene TRBJ2-7, with D perhaps given as TRBD1 or TRBD2 (5 bases each). This CDR3 is 13 amino acids long. Germline CDR1 and CDR2: DFQATT and SNEGSKA (reference sequence). The V gene lost 5 bases and the J gene lost 0 bases, with 11 bases spanning the gap. In DNA form, the CDR3 reads TGCAGTGCTGAGGGGTTCAGCTCCTACGAGCAGTACTTC. Translating gives CSAEGFSSYEQYF.

This clonotype was seen ten or more times. CDR3 sequence reads: CASSLWENWGELFF. The CDR3 coding sequence is TGTGCCAGCAGTTTATGGGAAAATTGGGGGGAGCTGTTTTTT. The chain combines TRBV28 with TRBJ2-2; no reliable D call. The CDR3 extends over 14 amino acids. Trimming pared 0 bases from V and 8 bases from J, leaving 10 bases between. Germline CDR1 reads MDHEN; CDR2 reads SYDVKM.

Ten or more counts support this clonotype. The CDR3 spells CASSRQGEGNQPQHF. The CDR3 DNA reads TGTGCCAGCTCCCGACAGGGGGAGGGCAATCAGCCCCAGCATTTT. The chain recombines TRBV25-1 with TRBJ1-5; 9 bases agree with TRBD1. Germline loops: CDR1 MGHDK, CDR2 SYGVNS. V was pared by 8 bases and J by 2 bases, with 7 bases of the junction left unmatched. CDR3 length: 15 amino acids.

This clonotype was counted at least ten times. This chain uses TRBV28 with TRBJ2-7; 7 bases agree with TRBD1. The length of the CDR3 is 14 residues. Germline V gene sequence: CDR1 MDHEN, CDR2 SYDVKM. Losses at the gene ends were 5 bases for V and 5 bases for J; bases not matched to a gene: 9. The CDR3 DNA is TGTGCCAGCAGTCGCCCTAGACAGGGTGACGAGCAGTACTTC. Protein: CASSRPRQGDEQYF.

This clonotype was observed many times. The chain employs TRBV12-3 or TRBV12-4 and TRBJ2-7, with TRBD1 matching over 9 bases. Losses at the gene ends were 5 bases for V and 1 base for J; bases not matched to a gene: 6. The CDR3 runs to 15 residues. CDR3 residues: CASSGPGQGSYEQYF. In nucleotides, the CDR3 is TGTGCCAGCAGTGGGCCGGGACAGGGTTCCTACGAGCAGTACTTC.

The chain carries TRBV12-3 or TRBV12-4 and TRBJ2-5; no definite D call. The CDR3 is 13 amino acids. V was pared by 2 bases and J by 4 bases, with 8 bases between. CDR3 sequence (DNA): TGTGCCAGCAGTTTAAACCCAAGAGAGACCCAGTACTTC. This codes for CASSLNPRETQYF.

This clonotype was detected ten times or more. The chain carries TRBV20-1 and TRBJ1-2; unclear D gene. The length of the CDR3 is 13 residues. Germline V CDR1 and CDR2: DFQATT, SNEGSKA (reference sequence). The V and J ends lost 3 bases and 0 bases respectively, with 8 bases between them. CDR3 coding DNA: TGCAGTGCTAGCCAGACTTCTAACTATGGCTACACCTTC. This translates into CSASQTSNYGYTF.

Many counts were recorded for this clonotype. The rearrangement uses TRBV4-3 and TRBJ1-1; D might be TRBD1 (5 bases). The germline gives CDR1 LGHNA, CDR2 YSLEER. This CDR3 contains 14 residues. The V and J ends lost 0 bases and 6 bases respectively, with 11 bases between them. CDR3 bases: TGCGCCAGCAGCCAAGATCCAGGGACCCCTGAAGCTTTCTTT. As protein: CASSQDPGTPEAFF.

The table lists this clonotype with many counts. The chain uses TRBV6-4 and TRBJ2-1, with D uncertain. This CDR3 spans 12 amino acids. The germline V and J ends were trimmed by 4 bases and 6 bases, with 7 bases remaining between them. CDR1 is MRHNA, CDR2 SNTAGT, per germline. The CDR3 nucleotides read TGTGCCAGCAGTGCCCCTAGCAATGAGCAGTTCTTC. It codes for CASSAPSNEQFF.

This clonotype was observed at least ten times. V and J are TRBV5-1 and TRBJ2-1; D gene unclear. CDR1 and CDR2 from the germline V gene are SGHRS and YFSETQ. V was shortened by 7 bases and J by 3 bases, with 11 bases between the two germline ends. The CDR3 is 13 residues long. The CDR3 spells CASGTGRYNEQFF. CDR3 sequence (DNA): TGCGCCAGCGGCACCGGACGCTACAATGAGCAGTTCTTC.

Many counts were recorded for this clonotype. This chain connects TRBV29-1 to TRBJ2-7; weak D call: TRBD1 (6 bases). V was clipped by 3 bases and J by 3 bases, with 12 bases between them. The CDR3 runs 13 residues. CDR1 and CDR2 from the germline V gene are SQVTM and ANQGSEA. As DNA, the CDR3 is TGCAGCGTTGAGGGGGACAATATCTACGAGCAGTACTTC. This sequence encodes CSVEGDNIYEQYF.

Many counts were recorded for this clonotype. The V call is TRBV12-3 or TRBV12-4, the J call TRBJ2-4; D is perhaps TRBD1 (6 bases). V shed 2 bases and J shed 5 bases, with 7 bases lying between them. The length of the CDR3 is 13 residues. CDR3 DNA sequence: TGTGCCAGCAGTTTATGGGGGCAAAACATTCAGTACTTC. As protein: CASSLWGQNIQYF.

This clonotype showed up many times. This rearrangement joins TRBV18 to TRBJ1-2; no firm D call. Trimming took 1 base from V and 6 from J, leaving 9 bases between them. There are 13 residues in the CDR3. From germline, CDR1 is KGHSH and CDR2 LQKENI. The CDR3 DNA reads TGTGCCAGCTCACCACAGGGTAGTAATGGCTACACCTTC. It yields the protein CASSPQGSNGYTF.

In this sample, this clonotype turned up many times. The chain carries TRBV28 and TRBJ1-6, with TRBD1 matching 9 bases. The trim removed 2 bases at V and 5 bases at J, leaving 7 bases unmatched. CDR1 is MDHEN and CDR2 is SYDVKM in the germline V gene. CDR3 length: 17 amino acids. The CDR3: CASSLGDRAVDNSPLHF. In DNA, the CDR3 is TGTGCCAGCAGTTTAGGGGACAGGGCAGTGGATAATTCACCCCTCCACTTT.